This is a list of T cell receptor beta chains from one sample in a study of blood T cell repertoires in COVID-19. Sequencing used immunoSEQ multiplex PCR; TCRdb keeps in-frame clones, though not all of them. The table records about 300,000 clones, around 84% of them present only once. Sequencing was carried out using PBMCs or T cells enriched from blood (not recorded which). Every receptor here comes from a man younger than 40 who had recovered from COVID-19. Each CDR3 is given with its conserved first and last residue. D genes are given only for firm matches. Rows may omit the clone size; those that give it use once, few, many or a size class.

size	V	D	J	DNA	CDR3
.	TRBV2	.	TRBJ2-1	TGTGCCAGCGTGGGAAACCCTGTGAGGGTGCTTTACAATGAGCAGTTCTTC	CASVGNPVRVLYNEQFF
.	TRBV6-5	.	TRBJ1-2	TGTGCCAGCAGTTATTTAGGCTGGGCCCCGGATGGCTACACCTTC	CASSYLGWAPDGYTF
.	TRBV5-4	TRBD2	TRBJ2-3	TGTGCCAGCAGCTTGGGACTAGCCCCGGGCACAGATACGCAGTATTTT	CASSLGLAPGTDTQYF
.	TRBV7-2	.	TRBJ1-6	TGTGCCAGCAGCCTCCGCCAGACAAGTAATTCACCCCTCCACTTT	CASSLRQTSNSPLHF
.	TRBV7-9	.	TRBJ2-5	TGTGCCAGCAGATCTATACGGGGTAGCCAAGAGACCCAGTACTTC	CASRSIRGSQETQYF
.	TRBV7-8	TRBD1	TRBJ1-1	TGTGCCAGCAGTTATCCCCTCGGAAGGGGACAGGGGCGATCGGACACTGAAGCTTTCTTT	CASSYPLGRGQGRSDTEAFF
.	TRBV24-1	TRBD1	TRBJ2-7	TGTGCCACCGGACAGGGGACCTACGAGCAGTACTTC	CATGQGTYEQYF
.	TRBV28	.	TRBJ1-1	TGTGCCAGCACAGGAGGGGCCCTAAGGGAGGACACTGAAGCTTTCTTT	CASTGGALREDTEAFF
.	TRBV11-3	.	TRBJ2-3	TGTGCCAGCAGCTTAGTGGGCGGGGGCACAGATACGCAGTATTTT	CASSLVGGGTDTQYF
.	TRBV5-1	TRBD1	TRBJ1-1	TGCGCCAGCAGCTTGGTGGCAGGGGGTGGTACTGAAGCTTTCTTT	CASSLVAGGGTEAFF
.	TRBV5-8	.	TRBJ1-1	TGTGCCAACCTAGCAGCTCCCCGAGGGCAGCTGAACACTGAAGCTTTCTTT	CANLAAPRGQLNTEAFF
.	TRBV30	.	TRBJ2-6	TGTGCCTGGAGTGTAGGGAAGAGCGGTTTTTCTCAAGGGGCCAACGTCCTGACTTTC	CAWSVGKSGFSQGANVLTF
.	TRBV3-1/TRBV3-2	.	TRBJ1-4	TGTGCCAGCAGGGCGGCCAGGGTCGGTGAAAAACTGTTTTTT	CASRAARVGEKLFF
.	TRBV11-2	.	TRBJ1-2	TGTGCCAGCAGCCCCCGTCGCGGGGATGGCTACACCTTC	CASSPRRGDGYTF
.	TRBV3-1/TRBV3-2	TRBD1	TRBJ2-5	TGTGCCAGCAGCCAAGAAGAGCGCAGGGGGAAAGAGACCCAGTACTTC	CASSQEERRGKETQYF
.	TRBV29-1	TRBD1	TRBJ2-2	TGCAGCGTTGCCCACAGGGGGGCCTCCACCGGGGAGCTGTTTTTT	CSVAHRGASTGELFF
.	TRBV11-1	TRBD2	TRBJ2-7	TGTGCCAGCAGCTTAATCACTAGCGGGAGTTTTTACGAGCAGTACTTC	CASSLITSGSFYEQYF
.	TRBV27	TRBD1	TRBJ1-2	TGTGCCAGCACTAAAAGGGGGACAGGGAACTATGGCTACACCTTC	CASTKRGTGNYGYTF
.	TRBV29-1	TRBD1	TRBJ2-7	TGCAGCGTTGAAGATTGGAACAGGGGGCCCGAGCAGTACTTC	CSVEDWNRGPEQYF
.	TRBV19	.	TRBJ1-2	TGTGCCAGTAGTATATCCCCTCCTCTTGCAGGCCGCTATGGCTACACCTTC	CASSISPPLAGRYGYTF
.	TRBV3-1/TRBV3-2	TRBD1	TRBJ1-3	TGTGCCAGCAGCCCCTTGGCAGGGGGTGGGAGGTCTGGAAACACCATATATTTT	CASSPLAGGGRSGNTIYF
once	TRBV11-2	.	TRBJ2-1	TGTGCCAGCAGCTTAGCCGACTACGCGACTGAGCAGTTCTTC	CASSLADYATEQFF
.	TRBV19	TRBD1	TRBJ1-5	TGTGCCAGTAGTCTCTTTTGGGACAGGGATAGCAATCAGCCCCAGCATTTT	CASSLFWDRDSNQPQHF
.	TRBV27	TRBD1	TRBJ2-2	TGTGCCAGCAGTGCCAGGGGGACCGGGGAGCTGTTTTTT	CASSARGTGELFF
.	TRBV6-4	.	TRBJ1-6	TGTGCCAGCGCCCCGGGGAGCTCCTATAATTCACCCCTCCACTTT	CASAPGSSYNSPLHF
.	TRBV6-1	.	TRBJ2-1	TGTGCCAGCAGTGGTCGTGGAAGCGGATACTACAATGAGCAGTTCTTC	CASSGRGSGYYNEQFF
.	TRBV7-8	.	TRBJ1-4	TGTGCCAGCAGCTTAATCTCACAGCAAAATCCGTTTAAACTGTTTTTT	CASSLISQQNPFKLFF
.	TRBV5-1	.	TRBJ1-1	TGCGCCAGCAGAGAAATGACAGGGAACACTGAAGCTTTCTTT	CASREMTGNTEAFF
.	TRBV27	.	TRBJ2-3	TGTGCCAGCAGTCGTTTGGATACGCAGTATTTT	CASSRLDTQYF
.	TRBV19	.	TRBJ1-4	TGTGCCAGTAACCACCCGGGGGTTAGAGAAAAACTGTTTTTT	CASNHPGVREKLFF
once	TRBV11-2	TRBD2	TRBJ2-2	TGTGCCAGCAGCTCCGCTAGCGGAGGGGAGCTGTTTTTT	CASSSASGGELFF
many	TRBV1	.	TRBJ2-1	TGCACCAGCGACCGACTAGCGGGAACCTACAATGAGCAGTTCTTC	CTSDRLAGTYNEQFF
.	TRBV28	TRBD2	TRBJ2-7	TGTGCCAGCAGTTGGACTAGCGGGGTCCCCTACGAGCAGTACTTC	CASSWTSGVPYEQYF
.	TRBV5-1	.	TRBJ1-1	TGCGCCAGCAGCTTGGAGTGGCCTGAAGCTTTCTTT	CASSLEWPEAFF
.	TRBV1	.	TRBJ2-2	TGCACCAGCAGCCAAAGCTGGGGGGAGGGGATGAACACCGGGGAGCTGTTTTTT	CTSSQSWGEGMNTGELFF
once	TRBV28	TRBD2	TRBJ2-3	TGTGCCAGCAGTGCACACCGAGCCCGGGAGGGCACAGATACGCAGTATTTT	CASSAHRAREGTDTQYF
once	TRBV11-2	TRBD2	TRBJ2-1	TGTGCCAGCAGCTTAGGACTAGCGGGACCCTACAATGAGCAGTTCTTC	CASSLGLAGPYNEQFF
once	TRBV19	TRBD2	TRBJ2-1	TGTGCCAGTAGTTTCGGGACTAGCGGGGGTGAGCAGTTCTTC	CASSFGTSGGEQFF
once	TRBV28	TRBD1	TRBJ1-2	TGTGCCAGCCATGAGGGGGGACAGGTTAAGGATGGCTACACCTTC	CASHEGGQVKDGYTF
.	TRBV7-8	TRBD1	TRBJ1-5	TGTGCCAGCAGCCCTGGGACAGGGATGGATCAGCCCCAGCATTTT	CASSPGTGMDQPQHF
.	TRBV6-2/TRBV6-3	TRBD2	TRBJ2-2	TGTGCCAGCAGTACCCCTCTCTGGGGGGGTGGCACCGGGGAGCTGTTTTTT	CASSTPLWGGGTGELFF
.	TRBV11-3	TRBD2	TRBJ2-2	TGTGCCAGCAGTCGGTCGGGCCTAGCGGGGGGTCCGAACACCGGGGAGCTGTTTTTT	CASSRSGLAGGPNTGELFF
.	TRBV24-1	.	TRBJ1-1	TGTGCCACCAGTGATTTGAGGTCGGGATGGGCTGAAGCTTTCTTT	CATSDLRSGWAEAFF
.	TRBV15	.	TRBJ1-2	TGTGCCACCAGCAGATTTGGTGACAGCAACTATGGCTACACCTTC	CATSRFGDSNYGYTF
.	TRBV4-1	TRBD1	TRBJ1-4	TGCGCCAGCAGCCCCGGGGACAGGGGAAGAGAAAAACTGTTTTTT	CASSPGDRGREKLFF
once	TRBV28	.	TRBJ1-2	TGTGCCAGCACAGGATACTTCTATGGCTACACCTTC	CASTGYFYGYTF
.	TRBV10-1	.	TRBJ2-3	TGCGCCAGCAGTGACCCTAGCGCACAGTACACAGATACGCAGTATTTT	CASSDPSAQYTDTQYF